Each of the 24 T cell receptor beta chains below was sequenced from the same sample in a study of glioma-infiltrating T cells after dendritic cell vaccination. Libraries were prepared by immunoSEQ multiplex PCR; TCRdb keeps only in-frame clonotypes and omits some of them. In the table there are about 73,000 clones, almost 85% of which are singletons. The specimen was blood, collected before dendritic cell vaccination. These receptor sequences come from a human donor with glioblastoma.

Comment on this clone: The sample holds other DNA sequences that translate to the same CDR3. The chain has TRBV28 and TRBJ1-2; 7 bases align to TRBD1. Germline V gives CDR1 MDHEN, CDR2 SYDVKM. CDR3 length: 13 residues. The V and J ends lost 3 bases and 2 bases, in that order; junction bases with no gene match: 0. CDR3 sequence: CASSFRGNYGYTF. The DNA of the CDR3 is TGTGCCAGCAGTTTCAGGGGGAACTATGGCTACACCTTC.

The chain has TRBV5-1 and TRBJ2-7; 9 bases are a match to TRBD1. V was pared by 1 base and J by 3 bases, with 5 bases of the junction left unmatched. Looked up from germline, CDR1 is SGHRS and CDR2 is YFSETQ. This CDR3 contains 15 residues. CDR3 nucleotides: TGCGCCAGCAGCTTGAGACAGGGGGGGAACTACGAGCAGTACGTC. Encoded protein: CASSLRQGGNYEQYV.

The genes are TRBV5-1 and TRBJ1-4; 8 nucleotides match TRBD1. Germline CDR1 is SGHRS and CDR2 is YFSETQ. V was pared by 4 bases and J by 8 bases, with 7 bases of the junction left unmatched. The CDR3 runs to 14 residues. This CDR3 reads CASSQQGEREKLFF. DNA of the CDR3: TGCGCCAGCAGCCAACAGGGGGAAAGGGAAAAACTGTTTTTT. Together with reference TRBV5-1 and TRBJ1-4, the CDR3 gives the full variable domain: KAGVTQTPRYLIKTRGQQVTLSCSPISGHRSVSWYQQTPGQGLQFLFEYFSETQRNKGNFPGRFSGRQFSNSRSEMNVSTLELGDSALYLCASSQQGEREKLFFGSGTQLSVL.

CDR3 sequence reads: CASLGTLGHGYTF. The CDR3 DNA reads as TGTGCCAGCCTAGGGACATTAGGACATGGCTACACCTTC. This chain links TRBV6-5 with TRBJ1-2, with D possibly TRBD1 on 6 matching bases. The germline gives CDR1 MNHEY, CDR2 SVGAGI. The CDR3 contains 13 residues. The V end lost 8 bases, the J end lost 6 bases, and 16 bases lay between the germline ends.

This clone was recorded only once. The chain is built from TRBV14 and TRBJ1-3; tentatively, D is TRBD1 (6 bases). V was clipped by 4 bases and J by 0 bases, with 13 bases between them. Germline CDR1 is SGHDN and CDR2 is FVKESK. This CDR3 comprises 16 residues. The CDR3 DNA reads as TGTGCCAGCAGCCCCTGGACAGTACCCTCTGGAAACACCATATATTTT. As protein: CASSPWTVPSGNTIYF.

The chain carries TRBV19 and TRBJ1-3; 7 nucleotides agree with TRBD1. Losses at the gene ends were 5 bases for V and 0 bases for J; bases not matched to a gene: 7. From germline, CDR1 is LNHDA and CDR2 SQIVND (reference sequence). The CDR3 totals 16 residues. CDR3 bases: TGTGCCAGTAGTGCAGGGACAGCCTACTCTGGAAACACCATATATTTT. Translated: CASSAGTAYSGNTIYF.

This clone was observed once. The gene calls are TRBV7-9 and TRBJ2-7; D possibly corresponds to TRBD1 (5 bases). The CDR3 is 16 amino acids. With 8 bases removed from V and 6 bases from J, the gap between germline ends came to 26 bases. CDR1 is SEHNR, CDR2 FQNEAQ, per germline (reference sequence). CDR3 region: CASGATGSWAVGEQYF. The CDR3 DNA reads as TGTGCCAGCGGCGCCACAGGATCTTGGGCAGTCGGCGAGCAGTACTTC.

This clone appeared a single time. The chain carries TRBV19 and TRBJ2-3; 14 positions match TRBD2. CDR1 and CDR2 (germline): LNHDA, SQIVND (reference sequence). Losses at the gene ends were 5 bases for V and 8 bases for J; bases not matched to a gene: 6. This CDR3 region has 15 residues. The CDR3 DNA reads TGTGCCAGTAGTCCGACTAGCGGGAGGGGACGTACGCAGTATTTT. This sequence encodes CASSPTSGRGRTQYF.

The chain combines TRBV5-1 with TRBJ2-7, with TRBD2 as a possible D gene (5 bases). Looked up from germline, CDR1 is SGHRS and CDR2 is YFSETQ. Trimming took off 1 base at V and 10 bases at J, with 12 bases between the two ends. This CDR3 spans 12 amino acids. The CDR3 loop reads CASSLPDGEQYF. The DNA of the CDR3 is TGCGCCAGCAGCTTGCCCGACGGGGAACAGTACTTC.

The CDR3: CASSLRQGRYFSNQPQHF. The CDR3 DNA reads TGTGCCAGCAGCTTAAGACAGGGAAGATACTTTAGCAATCAGCCCCAGCATTTT. The V gene is TRBV11-3, the J gene TRBJ1-5, with TRBD1 matching over 7 bases. V shed 2 bases and J 0 bases; nucleotides not matched to a gene: 10. Germline assignment: CDR1 SGHNT and CDR2 YENEEA. The CDR3 totals 18 residues. Supplemented by reference TRBV11-3 and TRBJ1-5, the full variable domain reads EAGVVQSPRYKIIEKKQPVAFWCNPISGHNTLYWYLQNLGQGPELLIRYENEEAVDDSQLPKDRFSAERLKGVDSTLKIQPAELGDSAVYLCASSLRQGRYFSNQPQHFGDGTRLSIL.

This chain links TRBV15 with TRBJ1-1, with D possibly TRBD1 on 6 matching bases. V was clipped by 0 bases and J by 7 bases, with 12 bases between them. The CDR3 runs 14 residues. The V gene's germline CDR1 is LNHNV and CDR2 YYDKDF (reference sequence). In nucleotides, the CDR3 is TGTGCCACCAGCAGAGATCCGAGGGGGAGTGAAGCTTTCTTT. It codes for CATSRDPRGSEAFF.

The V gene is TRBV6-5, the J gene TRBJ1-5; unclear D gene. The CDR3 is 11 amino acids. The germline V gene has CDR1 MNHEY and CDR2 SVGAGI. V shed 8 bases and J shed 7 bases, with 9 bases lying between them. The DNA of the CDR3 is TGTGCCAGCCCAGCGAGACAGCCCCAGCATTTT. Protein: CASPARQPQHF.

This sequence joins TRBV4-1 and TRBJ2-1, with 11 bases fitting TRBD2. V trimming: 4 bases; J trimming: 2 bases; junction bases outside the gene matches: 7. Germline CDR1 reads MGHRA; CDR2 reads YSYEKL. The length of the CDR3 is 17 residues. In DNA, the CDR3 is TGCGCCAGCAGCCCCAGCGGGACTAGCGGAACCTACAATGAGCAGTTCTTC. Its translation is CASSPSGTSGTYNEQFF.

The chain carries TRBV19 and TRBJ1-5; D perhaps matches TRBD1 (6 bases). The CDR3 is 15 amino acids. Trimming removed 3 bases from V and 4 bases from J, with 13 bases in between. The germline V gene has CDR1 LNHDA and CDR2 SQIVND (reference sequence). The CDR3 DNA sequence: TGTGCCAGTAGTATTACGGGGGGCGCGAATCAGCCCCAGCATTTT. This encodes CASSITGGANQPQHF.

The genes are TRBV27 and TRBJ2-1; D remains unclear. This CDR3 comprises 14 residues. Trimming pared 7 bases from V and 8 bases from J, leaving 18 bases between. Germline V gene data show CDR1 as MNHEY and CDR2 as SMNVEV (reference sequence). The CDR3 DNA sequence: TGTGCCAGCAACGTGGGCAGGTTTGGCGATGAGCAGTTCTTC. Amino acid sequence: CASNVGRFGDEQFF.

The J gene is TRBJ2-1, the V gene TRBV5-8, with 10 bases identical to TRBD1. Germline-derived CDR1 and CDR2 are SGHTS and YDEGEE. CDR3 length: 15 residues. The J segment lost 5 bases and the V segment lost 4 bases, leaving 6 bases of the junction unmatched. In DNA, the CDR3 is TGTGCCAGCAGCGGGGGACAGGGGAAAAACAATGAGCAGTTCTTC. This encodes CASSGGQGKNNEQFF.

The chain combines TRBV10-3 with TRBJ2-5, with 15 bases that match TRBD2. V dropped 10 bases and J dropped 2; count of bases not matched to a gene: 11. CDR1 and CDR2 (germline): ENHRY, SYGVKD. CDR3 length: 17 residues. CDR3 bases: TGTGCCACTATTCCGGGACTAGCGGGAGGAACTCAAGAGACCCAGTACTTC. It encodes CATIPGLAGGTQETQYF.

J is TRBJ2-1 and V is TRBV29-1; TRBD2 matches 7 bases. The CDR3 covers 12 residues. Unmatched junction bases numbered 0, after V lost 6 bases and J lost 1 base. The germline CDR1 and CDR2 sequences are SQVTM and ANQGSEA. CDR3 in DNA: TGCAGCGTGGGACTATCCTACAATGAGCAGTTCTTC. Translated, it gives CSVGLSYNEQFF.

V usage is TRBV19 and J usage is TRBJ2-1; 10 bases are a match to TRBD1. The CDR3 covers 13 residues. Trimming at V came to 6 bases and at J to 8 bases, leaving 4 bases not matched to a gene. The germline CDR1 and CDR2 sequences are LNHDA and SQIVND (reference sequence). CDR3 DNA sequence: TGTGCCAGTAGGACAGGGGGCCGGCATGAGCAGTTCTTC. It yields the protein CASRTGGRHEQFF.

The chain links TRBV5-4 to TRBJ2-3, with 10 bases that match TRBD1. Germline V gives CDR1 SGHNT, CDR2 YYREEE (reference sequence). The V and J ends lost 4 bases and 5 bases, in that order; junction bases with no gene match: 7. The CDR3 totals 15 residues. The CDR3, as DNA: TGTGCCAGCAGCCCGACAGGGGGCGCAGAAGATACGCAGTATTTT. This gives the protein CASSPTGGAEDTQYF.

The V call is TRBV5-1, the J call TRBJ2-1; 14 bases are a match to TRBD2. CDR3 length: 17 amino acids. J lost 10 bases, V lost 3 bases, and 12 bases had no gene match. The germline gives CDR1 SGHRS, CDR2 YFSETQ. For the CDR3, the DNA is TGCGCCAGCAGCTCTAGGGTAGGACTAGCGGGAGGAGAAGAGCAGTTCTTC. This sequence encodes CASSSRVGLAGGEEQFF.

V is TRBV19 and J is TRBJ1-4, with 7 bases aligning to TRBD1. Germline V gives CDR1 LNHDA, CDR2 SQIVND (reference sequence). The CDR3 length is 15 residues. V gave up 6 bases and J gave up 0 bases; unmatched junction bases: 4. This CDR3 reads CASRHQGATNEKLFF. DNA of the CDR3: TGTGCCAGTAGACACCAGGGGGCAACTAATGAAAAACTGTTTTTT.

The CDR3 nucleotides read TGCAGCGTTGGTGAGGGCGGCGGGACTGAAGCTTTCTTT. Protein: CSVGEGGGTEAFF. The chain joins TRBV29-1 to TRBJ1-1; the D is unclear. The germline CDR1 and CDR2 sequences are SQVTM and ANQGSEA. The CDR3 consists of 13 residues. Deletions cut 4 bases from V and 5 bases from J, with 14 bases between.

V and J are TRBV2 and TRBJ2-2, with a tentative D call TRBD2 (5 bases). Germline V gene lookup returns CDR1 SNHLY and CDR2 FYNNEI. V shed 6 bases and J shed 4 bases, with 18 bases lying between them. There are 16 residues in the CDR3. The chain's CDR3 is CASSFGKARGTGELFF. CDR3 nucleotides: TGTGCCAGCAGCTTCGGGAAGGCACGGGGCACCGGGGAGCTGTTTTTT. The variable domain in full, completed from reference TRBV2 and TRBJ2-2, reads EPEVTQTPSHQVTQMGQEVILRCVPISNHLYFYWYRQILGQKVEFLVSFYNNEISEKSEIFDDQFSVERPDGSNFTLKIRSTKLEDSAMYFCASSFGKARGTGELFFGEGSRLTVL.